Shown below are 11 T cell receptor beta chains from a single sample sequenced in a study of glioma-infiltrating T cells. The iRepertoire nested amplicon-rescue multiplex PCR amplified TCR alpha and beta CDR3s from RNA. TCRdb used MiXCR to reprocess the multiplex PCR reads, holding one entry per CDR3 protein. The sample carries 84,000 or so distinct CDR3 sequences, less than 30% recorded once. Input material: glioma tissue, nonneoplastic brain tissue, or PBMCs (not recorded which). The receptor set was obtained from a human donor with low-grade glioma or glioblastoma, undergoing nonglioma brain surgery, or in good health (not recorded which).

Many counts were recorded for this clonotype. The genes are TRBV27 and TRBJ2-3, with TRBD2 identical over 11 bases. Germline V CDR1 and CDR2: MNHEY, SMNVEV (reference sequence). The trim removed 8 bases at V and 5 bases at J, leaving 12 bases unmatched. The CDR3 length is 16 residues. In DNA form, the CDR3 reads TGTGCCAGCTGCCAACCTCTAGCGGGAGGCCTAGATACGCAGTATTTT. Its protein product is CASCQPLAGGLDTQYF.

This clonotype was picked up many times. The chain employs TRBV29-1 and TRBJ1-2, with D hard to call. Germline V gene data show CDR1 as SQVTM and CDR2 as ANQGSEA. Deletions cut 0 bases from V and 4 bases from J, with 9 bases between. The CDR3 consists of 13 residues. The CDR3 here is CSVEDYRPYGYTF. CDR3 nucleotides: TGCAGCGTTGAAGACTACAGACCCTATGGCTACACCTTC.

This clonotype appeared once. This could be a read error, since a much larger clone is one nucleotide away. The chain couples TRBV7-2 to TRBJ1-4; D unresolved. The CDR3 has 17 amino acids. CDR1 is SGHTA, CDR2 FQGNSA, per germline. The CDR3 protein is CASSLLGRLATSEKLFF. CDR3 DNA sequence: TGTGCCAGCAGCTTATTAGGAAGACTAGCAACTAGTGAAAAACTGTTTTTT.

This clonotype was counted many times. The genes are TRBV10-1 and TRBJ2-3, with TRBD1 matching 7 bases. The J segment lost 1 base and the V segment lost 7 bases, leaving 5 bases of the junction unmatched. Per the germline V gene, CDR1 is WNHNN and CDR2 is SYGVQD (reference sequence). The CDR3 is 14 amino acids. CDR3 loop: CASKMDRRTDTQYF. In nucleotides, the CDR3 is TGCGCCAGCAAGATGGACAGGCGCACAGATACGCAGTATTTT.

As to this clonotype: This may be a read error: a much more frequent sequence differs by one nucleotide. The chain has TRBV6-2 or TRBV6-3 and TRBJ2-1, with D possibly TRBD1 on 7 matching bases. Trimming cost V 4 bases and J 5 bases, with 12 bases left between them. CDR3 length equals 14 residues. The germline V gene encodes CDR1 MNHEY and CDR2 SVGEGT. CDR3 residues: CASSSDRRDNEQFF. As DNA, the CDR3 is TGTGCCAGCAGTTCGGACAGGAGGGACAATGAGCAGTTCTTC.

There are many counts of this clonotype. The rearrangement links TRBV2 to TRBJ1-3, with no clear D. Germline CDR1 reads SNHLY; CDR2 reads FYNNEI. Trimming pared 1 base from V and 0 bases from J, leaving 4 bases between. The CDR3 sequence is 14 residues long. The CDR3 DNA is TGTGCCAGCAGTGAAGGAACCTCTGGAAACACCATATATTTT. This translates into CASSEGTSGNTIYF. The full variable domain, rest sourced from reference TRBV2 and TRBJ1-3, is EPEVTQTPSHQVTQMGQEVILRCVPISNHLYFYWYRQILGQKVEFLVSFYNNEISEKSEIFDDQFSVERPDGSNFTLKIRSTKLEDSAMYFCASSEGTSGNTIYFGEGSWLTVV.

V is TRBV19 and J is TRBJ2-5; 9 bases line up with TRBD1. The J segment lost 2 bases and the V segment lost 4 bases, leaving 8 bases of the junction unmatched. Germline V gives CDR1 LNHDA, CDR2 SQIVND (reference sequence). This CDR3 comprises 16 residues. CDR3 DNA: TGTGCCAGTAGTAGAGGTTCCGGGACAGGGCAAGAGACCCAGTACTTC. Its translation is CASSRGSGTGQETQYF. Based on the CDR3 plus reference TRBV19 and TRBJ2-5, the full variable domain is DGGITQSPKYLFRKEGQNVTLSCEQNLNHDAMYWYRQDPGQGLRLIYYSQIVNDFQKGDIAEGYSVSREKKESFPLTVTSAQKNPTAFYLCASSRGSGTGQETQYFGPGTRLLVL.

The V gene is TRBV12-3 or TRBV12-4, the J gene TRBJ1-2, with no clear D. The CDR3 runs 13 residues. Trimming removed 3 bases at V and 7 bases at J, with 12 bases between. DNA for the CDR3: TGTGCCAGCAGTTTTATGGGTTTCTGTGGCTACACCTTC. Amino acid sequence: CASSFMGFCGYTF.

Concerning this clonotype itself: A single base separates this from a much larger clone, so it may be a read error. The chain employs TRBV18 and TRBJ1-1; 7 bases align to TRBD1. Germline loops: CDR1 KGHSH, CDR2 LQKENI. The CDR3 is 14 amino acids. The chain's CDR3 is CGSSYGTALTEAFF. DNA for the CDR3: TGTGGCAGCTCGTATGGGACAGCTCTTACTGAAGCTTTCTTT. The full variable domain, rest sourced from reference TRBV18 and TRBJ1-1, is NAGVMQNPRHLVRRRGQEARLRCSPMKGHSHVYWYRQLPEEGLKFMVYLQKENIIDESGMPKERFSAEFPKEGPSILRIQQVVRGDSAAYFCGSSYGTALTEAFFGQGTRLTVV.

This clonotype was seen a handful of times. V and J are TRBV19 and TRBJ1-2; D gene uncertain. V lost 11 bases and J lost 1, with 11 bases in between. Germline V CDR1 and CDR2: LNHDA, SQIVND (reference sequence). This CDR3 comprises 12 residues. The CDR3 DNA reads TGTGCCGTATTCGACGGTAACTATGGCTACACCTTC. It translates to CAVFDGNYGYTF.

This chain uses TRBV4-1 with TRBJ1-2, with a possible D match to TRBD1 (5 bases). V was clipped by 1 base and J by 4 bases, with 13 bases between them. The CDR3 covers 15 residues. Looked up from germline, CDR1 is MGHRA and CDR2 is YSYEKL. CDR3: CASSQVGGGPYGYTF. The CDR3 region has the DNA TGCGCCAGCAGCCAAGTTGGGGGAGGTCCCTATGGCTACACCTTC.